Listed below are T cell receptor beta chains from one sample, sequenced in a study of STAT5B mutations in CD4+ large granular lymphocyte leukemia. Libraries were prepared by immunoSEQ multiplex PCR; TCRdb keeps only in-frame clonotypes and omits some of them. The table includes some 30,000 clones, 65% to 85% detected once. The specimen was CD4+ T cells from blood buffy coats. The source is a human donor in good health. CDR3s include the opening cysteine and the closing phenylalanine or tryptophan. The D gene is left open where the match is weak. Size tells how often a clone was seen (once, few, many) or the class of an expanded clone, and some rows leave it out.

>TRBD2|TRBV2|NA|TRBJ2-3
CASRALAGRADTQYF
TGTGCCAGCAGAGCACTAGCGGGGAGGGCAGATACGCAGTATTTT
>TRBD2|TRBV5-1|once|TRBJ2-3
CASSLVGLAGGLSTDTQYF
TGCGCCAGCAGCTTGGTGGGACTAGCGGGAGGTTTAAGCACAGATACGCAGTATTTT
>NA|TRBV14|NA|TRBJ1-2
CASSQIYGNYGYTF
TGTGCCAGCAGCCAAATATATGGCAACTATGGCTACACCTTC
>NA|TRBV7-8|NA|TRBJ1-2
CASSYMESGGYTF
TGTGCCAGCAGCTACATGGAGTCGGGTGGCTACACCTTC
>NA|TRBV5-1|once|TRBJ2-2
CASSLEGSISTGELFF
TGCGCCAGCAGCTTGGAAGGGTCGATAAGCACCGGGGAGCTGTTTTTT
>TRBD2|TRBV29-1|NA|TRBJ2-1
CSVEDRTSGSRDEQFF
TGCAGCGTTGAAGATCGAACTAGCGGGAGTCGAGATGAGCAGTTCTTC
>NA|TRBV30|NA|TRBJ1-5
CAWSVTGNQPQHF
TGTGCCTGGAGTGTAACGGGGAATCAGCCCCAGCATTTT
>TRBD2|TRBV20-1|NA|TRBJ2-3
CSAFGRDTQYF
TGCAGCGCTTTCGGGAGGGATACGCAGTATTTT
>NA|TRBV27|NA|TRBJ1-3
CASSFRAGNTIYF
TGTGCCAGCAGTTTCAGGGCTGGAAACACCATATATTTT
>NA|TRBV13|few|TRBJ1-1
CASSFTDEAFF
TGTGCCAGCAGCTTTACGGATGAAGCTTTCTTT
>NA|TRBV6-5|NA|TRBJ2-2
CASSKGDPGELFF
TGTGCCAGCAGTAAGGGGGATCCCGGGGAGCTGTTTTTT
>NA|TRBV7-9|NA|TRBJ1-5
CASSLSGDQPQHF
TGTGCCAGCAGCTTATCGGGGGATCAGCCCCAGCATTTT
>TRBD1|TRBV19|few|TRBJ2-7
CASSTQGARDEQYF
TGTGCCAGTAGTACCCAGGGGGCTCGGGACGAGCAGTACTTC
>NA|TRBV9|NA|TRBJ2-3
CASSVAVAGMADTQYF
TGTGCCAGCAGCGTAGCTGTGGCGGGGATGGCAGATACGCAGTATTTT
>NA|TRBV28|few|TRBJ1-2
CASSEMSNYGYTF
TGTGCCAGCAGTGAGATGAGTAACTATGGCTACACCTTC
>NA|TRBV27|NA|TRBJ2-5
CASSPRPGPSQETQYF
TGTGCCAGCAGTCCTCGTCCAGGCCCCTCTCAAGAGACCCAGTACTTC
>NA|TRBV6-1|NA|TRBJ1-1
CASSERYLTGGNLKAFF
TGTGCCAGCAGTGAACGGTATCTAACAGGTGGAAACCTCAAAGCTTTCTTT
>TRBD1|TRBV7-9|NA|TRBJ2-1
CASSTRGQTKPAVF
TGTGCCAGCAGCACCCGGGGACAGACAAAACCGGCAGTCTTC
>TRBD1|TRBV6-5|NA|TRBJ1-3
CASSYSGDSSGNTIYF
TGTGCCAGCAGTTACTCCGGGGACAGCTCTGGAAACACCATATATTTT
>NA|TRBV7-2|NA|TRBJ1-1
CASSLAEVSEAFF
TGTGCCAGCAGCTTAGCCGAGGTTTCTGAAGCTTTCTTT
>TRBD2|TRBV27|NA|TRBJ2-3
CASSYSGGTSTDTQYF
TGTGCCAGCAGTTACAGCGGGGGGACTAGCACAGATACGCAGTATTTT
>TRBD2|TRBV12-5|once|TRBJ2-1
CASAPGTRGDHEQFF
TGTGCTAGTGCCCCCGGGACTAGGGGGGATCATGAGCAGTTCTTC
>NA|TRBV11-3|once|TRBJ2-1
CASSSQGYNEQFF
TGTGCCAGCAGCTCACAGGGTTACAATGAGCAGTTCTTC
>NA|TRBV6-1|NA|TRBJ1-5
CATLLGAAQPQHF
TGTGCCACCCTCCTGGGGGCAGCCCAGCCCCAGCATTTT
>NA|TRBV6-5|NA|TRBJ1-6
CAIRDGYNSPLHF
TGTGCCATCAGGGACGGATATAATTCACCCCTCCACTTT
>NA|TRBV5-1|few|TRBJ2-5
CASSSGETQYF
TGCGCCAGCAGCTCGGGGGAGACCCAGTACTTC
>TRBD2|TRBV5-1|NA|TRBJ2-3
CATSSGRAPPDTQYF
TGCGCCACCTCAAGCGGGAGGGCCCCCCCAGATACGCAGTATTTT
>NA|TRBV27|NA|TRBJ2-7
CATHGGQPYEQYF
TGTGCCACCCATGGCGGACAGCCCTACGAGCAGTACTTC
>TRBD2|TRBV27|NA|TRBJ2-7
CAIGLRLAGDYAYEQYF
TGTGCCATCGGGCTAAGACTAGCGGGAGATTATGCCTACGAGCAGTACTTC
>NA|TRBV27|NA|TRBJ1-2
CASSSGAGYGYTF
TGTGCCAGCAGTTCCGGGGCGGGCTATGGCTACACCTTC
>NA|TRBV5-1|NA|TRBJ1-1
CASSQMNTEAFF
TGCGCCAGCAGCCAGATGAACACTGAAGCTTTCTTT
>TRBD2|TRBV7-2|NA|TRBJ2-1
CASSLVSASGLYNEQFF
TGTGCCAGCAGCTTAGTATCGGCTAGCGGGTTATACAATGAGCAGTTCTTC
>NA|TRBV30|NA|TRBJ1-5
CAWGRTVDQPQHF
TGTGCCTGGGGACGGACAGTCGATCAGCCCCAGCATTTT
>NA|TRBV10-1|NA|TRBJ2-7
CASSESSTFEQYF
TGCGCCAGCAGTGAGTCTTCGACTTTCGAGCAGTACTTC
>NA|TRBV6-1|NA|TRBJ2-1
CASSEFETRPYNEQFF
TGTGCCAGCAGTGAATTCGAGACTAGACCCTACAATGAGCAGTTCTTC
>NA|TRBV7-8|NA|TRBJ2-1
CASRLGLSSYNEQFF
TGTGCCAGCAGACTGGGCTTAAGCTCCTACAATGAGCAGTTCTTC
>NA|TRBV19|few|TRBJ1-1
CASKEQLNTEAFF
TGTGCCAGTAAAGAGCAGCTTAACACTGAAGCTTTCTTT
>NA|TRBV5-1|NA|TRBJ2-3
CASSLEGSGSTDTQYF
TGCGCCAGCAGCTTGGAGGGTAGCGGTAGCACAGATACGCAGTATTTT
>NA|TRBV2|NA|TRBJ1-1
CASTNLPGGSTEAFF
TGTGCCAGCACCAACCTCCCAGGCGGCAGCACTGAAGCTTTCTTT
>NA|TRBV30|NA|TRBJ2-1
CAWSISAQAAAFF
TGTGCCTGGAGTATCTCCGCGCAGGCCGCGGCGTTCTTC
>NA|TRBV30|once|TRBJ1-2
CAWTEQGRNYGYTF
TGTGCCTGGACAGAACAGGGCCGTAACTATGGCTACACCTTC
>NA|TRBV7-8|once|TRBJ2-7
CASSHERLGGYEQYF
TGTGCCAGCAGCCACGAGCGACTAGGAGGTTACGAGCAGTACTTC
>NA|TRBV5-4|NA|TRBJ1-2
CASSLGGNYGYTF
TGTGCCAGCAGCTTGGGGGGAAACTATGGCTACACCTTC
>NA|TRBV11-2|NA|TRBJ1-2
CASSATGISGYTF
TGTGCCAGCAGCGCTACAGGGATATCTGGCTACACCTTC